The 18 T cell receptor beta chains below all came from one sample that was sequenced in a study of brain T cells in children with intractable seizures. Data came from immunoSEQ multiplex PCR; TCRdb stores just in-frame clones and leaves some out. The sample has some 20,000 clones; 90% to 95% are singletons. The sequenced sample was peripheral blood, obtained at surgery. These receptors all stem from a boy under 18 with focal cortical dysplasia and intractable seizures.

The chain has TRBV16 and TRBJ1-1, with D uncertain. Trimming removed 0 bases at V and 0 bases at J, with 2 bases between. The CDR3 length is 13 residues. From germline, CDR1 is KGHSY and CDR2 FQNENV. CDR3 residues: CASSQSVNTEAFF. In nucleotides, the CDR3 is TGTGCCAGCAGCCAATCAGTGAACACTGAAGCTTTCTTT.

The chain employs TRBV4-1 and TRBJ2-3; TRBD2 matches at 7 bases. CDR1 is MGHRA, CDR2 YSYEKL, per germline. V trimming: 4 bases; J trimming: 5 bases; junction bases outside the gene matches: 9. This CDR3 has 15 amino acids. Here the CDR3 DNA reads TGCGCCAGCAGCCCTTCTAGCGGACCACGAGATACGCAGTATTTT. Translation: CASSPSSGPRDTQYF.

The rearrangement joins TRBV7-9 to TRBJ2-1; possibly TRBD2 for D (6 bases). V was trimmed by 7 bases and J by 4 bases, leaving 14 bases between them. CDR1 is SEHNR and CDR2 is FQNEAQ in the germline V gene (reference sequence). This CDR3 is built from 14 residues. CDR3 region: CASKDGGAYNEQFF. The DNA of the CDR3 is TGTGCCAGCAAGGACGGGGGTGCTTACAATGAGCAGTTCTTC.

This sequence joins TRBV18 and TRBJ2-2; weak D call: TRBD2 (7 bases). This CDR3 region has 19 residues. V lost 6 bases to trimming and J lost 3 bases, with 26 bases between them. The V gene's germline CDR1 is KGHSH and CDR2 LQKENI. CDR3 DNA sequence: TGTGCCAGCTCCCCAAGGGGACAAAAATTTACTAGCGACACCGGGGAGCTGTTTTTT. Translation gives CASSPRGQKFTSDTGELFF.

The gene calls are TRBV19 and TRBJ1-4, with unresolved D. The CDR3 contains 14 residues. Germline CDR1 and CDR2: LNHDA and SQIVND (reference sequence). Deletions cut 6 bases from V and 4 bases from J, with 12 bases between. CDR3 nucleotides: TGTGCCAGTAGGGCGAGACGGAGTAATGAAAAACTGTTTTTT. Translated, it gives CASRARRSNEKLFF.

This chain uses TRBV7-3 with TRBJ2-1, with a weak D call TRBD2 (6 bases). Germline CDR1 reads SGHTA; CDR2 reads FQGTGA. The CDR3 has 14 amino acids. The ends were cut back, 4 bases at V and 8 bases at J, with 15 bases in the middle. CDR3 protein: CASSWGLHSDEQFF. CDR3 in DNA: TGTGCCAGCAGCTGGGGACTCCATTCCGATGAGCAGTTCTTC.

The rearrangement uses TRBV7-8 and TRBJ1-6; 10 bases map to TRBD1. The J segment lost 7 bases and the V segment lost 5 bases, leaving 11 bases of the junction unmatched. The CDR3 contains 17 residues. Germline CDR1 reads SGHVS; CDR2 reads FQNEAQ. The CDR3 DNA reads TGTGCCAGCAGCGCCGGGACAGGGGCTTTCGGGAATTCACCCCTCCACTTT. Translating it yields CASSAGTGAFGNSPLHF.

The CDR3 DNA follows: TGTGCCAGCAGTTATCGGGGAGGGTTAGGCAATCAGCCCCAGCATTTT. Its protein is CASSYRGGLGNQPQHF. The rearrangement uses TRBV6-4 and TRBJ1-5; D unresolved. V dropped 5 bases and J dropped 2 bases, with 16 bases sitting between them. Per the germline V gene, CDR1 is MRHNA and CDR2 is SNTAGT. The CDR3 consists of 16 residues.

V is TRBV19 and J is TRBJ2-5; TRBD2 matches at 11 bases. Per germline, CDR1 LNHDA and CDR2 SQIVND (reference sequence). The CDR3 sequence is 16 residues long. With V trimmed by 6 bases and J by 3 bases, 9 bases remained unmatched. The CDR3 DNA sequence: TGTGCCAGTAGGACTAGCGGGGCTCGCCCCGAAGAGACCCAGTACTTC. Its protein is CASRTSGARPEETQYF.

The chain uses TRBV28 and TRBJ1-2; weak D call: TRBD1 (5 bases). Germline V gives CDR1 MDHEN, CDR2 SYDVKM. The CDR3 consists of 13 residues. V was shortened by 7 bases and J by 2 bases, with 11 bases between the two germline ends. Written as DNA, the CDR3 is TGTGCCAGCACAGGAGGGGCGAACTATGGCTACACCTTC. This gives the protein CASTGGANYGYTF.

The chain joins TRBV19 to TRBJ2-3; 7 bases are shared with TRBD1. CDR3 length equals 16 residues. Germline-derived CDR1 and CDR2 are LNHDA and SQIVND (reference sequence). Germline trimming cut 6 bases from V and 1 base from J; bases unmatched to any gene: 10. The CDR3 protein is CASSYRRQGGTDTQYF. The CDR3 DNA follows: TGTGCCAGTAGCTACAGGCGACAGGGTGGCACAGATACGCAGTATTTT.

This clone was picked up one time. The J gene is TRBJ1-1, the V gene TRBV5-1; 8 bases agree with TRBD1. Germline V CDR1 and CDR2: SGHRS, YFSETQ. V trimming: 4 bases; J trimming: 0 bases; junction bases outside the gene matches: 8. There are 16 residues in the CDR3. The CDR3 sequence: CASSVRTGPLNTEAFF. Here the CDR3 DNA reads TGCGCCAGCAGCGTAAGGACAGGGCCCCTGAACACTGAAGCTTTCTTT. The full variable domain, rest sourced from reference TRBV5-1 and TRBJ1-1, is KAGVTQTPRYLIKTRGQQVTLSCSPISGHRSVSWYQQTPGQGLQFLFEYFSETQRNKGNFPGRFSGRQFSNSRSEMNVSTLELGDSALYLCASSVRTGPLNTEAFFGQGTRLTVV.

This chain joins TRBV10-2 and TRBJ1-4; TRBD1 might be the D (5 bases). V lost 6 bases and J lost 8, with 10 bases in between. This CDR3 has 12 residues. Germline lookup yields CDR1 WSHSY and CDR2 SAAADI. The CDR3 nucleotides are TGCGCCAGCAGCTGGGGGGAAGAAAAACTGTTTTTT. Amino acid sequence: CASSWGEEKLFF.

In its sample, this clone was seen a few times. J is TRBJ2-7 and V is TRBV2; 13 nucleotides align to TRBD2. J was trimmed by 2 bases and V by 4 bases; bases with no gene match: 8. The CDR3 length is 17 residues. From germline, CDR1 is SNHLY and CDR2 FYNNEI. CDR3 loop: CASSGLAGGMATYEQYF. CDR3 DNA sequence: TGTGCCAGCAGTGGACTAGCGGGGGGTATGGCGACCTACGAGCAGTACTTC.

This chain joins TRBV28 and TRBJ1-2, with D unclear. The germline gives CDR1 MDHEN, CDR2 SYDVKM. Trimming cost V 6 bases and J 1 base, with 6 bases left between them. The CDR3 is 12 residues long. The CDR3 loop is CASREGNYGYTF. As DNA, the CDR3 is TGTGCCAGCAGGGAGGGTAACTATGGCTACACCTTC.

V gene TRBV11-2 combines with J gene TRBJ2-2; D remains unclear. The V and J ends lost 1 base and 5 bases respectively, with 5 bases between them. Germline V gene lookup returns CDR1 SGHAT and CDR2 FQNNGV. CDR3 size: 13 residues. The CDR3 sequence is CASSLGSTGELFF. CDR3 DNA sequence: TGTGCCAGCAGCTTAGGATCGACCGGGGAGCTGTTTTTT.

V is TRBV6-5 and J is TRBJ1-1; D might be TRBD1 (5 bases). V dropped 9 bases and J dropped 4 bases, with 18 bases sitting between them. Germline V gene sequence: CDR1 MNHEY, CDR2 SVGAGI. This CDR3 spans 14 amino acids. The CDR3 nucleotides are TGTGCCAGTTATCAATTGGGGGAGGGCACTGAAGCTTTCTTT. Its translation: CASYQLGEGTEAFF.

The sample holds one count of this clone. V is TRBV6-1 and J is TRBJ2-6; D unclear. The CDR3 covers 15 residues. Germline V gene sequence: CDR1 MNHNS, CDR2 SASEGT. V gave up 1 base and J gave up 0 bases, with 4 bases separating them. The DNA of the CDR3 is TGTGCCAGCAGTGAAGAGAGCTCTGGGGCCAACGTCCTGACTTTC. It yields the protein CASSEESSGANVLTF.